A single sample is the source of the 25 T cell receptor beta chains below, sequenced in a study of CD8+ T cells in alopecia areata (dated 2018 in TCRdb). The time point tag for this specimen amounts to: baseline before oral tofacitinib. Library prep was done by the immunoSEQ multiplex PCR assay. RNA was extracted from all samples and reverse transcribed into cDNA as template for TCR sequencing. As stored in TCRdb, this immuneACCESS dataset retains in-frame rearrangements with V and J assigned. A fraction of the clones does not appear; measured against another copy, unresolved V genes explain less than half of the discrepancy, and the remainder lacks a known reason. The sample data list some 210,000 clones, and 57% of these were observed just once. Together, the top ten hold 0.45% of the sample. The sequences come from CD4+ T cells sorted from blood, collected at week 0. The receptors stem from a human donor with alopecia areata.

This clone was seen once. The J gene is TRBJ2-3, the V gene TRBV29-1; TRBD1 matches at 9 bases. The CDR3 contains 16 residues. The germline gives CDR1 SQVTM, CDR2 ANQGSEA. Losses at the gene ends were 5 bases for V and 0 bases for J; bases not matched to a gene: 9. The CDR3 DNA is TGCAGCGTTCGGGACAGGGCCCTCACTAGCACAGATACGCAGTATTTT. It is translated as CSVRDRALTSTDTQYF.

The V gene is TRBV10-3, the J gene TRBJ2-3; D is unclear. The germline gives CDR1 ENHRY, CDR2 SYGVKD. Trimming removed 3 bases from V and 6 bases from J, with 13 bases in between. CDR3 length equals 14 residues. The CDR3 reads CAISDISPRDTQYF. The CDR3 coding sequence is TGTGCCATCAGTGACATCAGTCCCAGGGATACGCAGTATTTT.

The gene calls are TRBV30 and TRBJ2-4; TRBD1 is a possible D gene (6 bases). Germline assignment: CDR1 GTSNPN and CDR2 SVGIG (reference sequence). This CDR3 region has 13 residues. The germline V and J ends were trimmed by 2 bases and 4 bases, with 9 bases remaining between them. The CDR3 DNA reads TGTGCCTGGAGTATACAGGGAAAAAACATTCAGTACTTC. Translated: CAWSIQGKNIQYF. Variable domain in full (rest from reference TRBV30 and TRBJ2-4): SQTIHQWPATLVQPVGSPLSLECTVEGTSNPNLYWYRQAAGRGLQLLFYSVGIGQISSEVPQNLSASRPQDRQFILSSKKLLLSDSGFYLCAWSIQGKNIQYFGAGTRLSVL.

V usage is TRBV6-1 and J usage is TRBJ2-7; 7 positions match TRBD1. CDR3 size: 15 residues. In germline, CDR1 is MNHNS, CDR2 SASEGT. Trimming at V came to 2 bases and at J to 6 bases, leaving 10 bases not matched to a gene. The CDR3 DNA reads as TGTGCCAGCAGTGAAAGAGGGTGGAAGGGGGCCGAGCAGTACTTC. Encoded protein: CASSERGWKGAEQYF.

The chain couples TRBV2 to TRBJ2-5; TRBD2 might be the D (6 bases). The germline V gene has CDR1 SNHLY and CDR2 FYNNEI. V lost 10 bases to trimming and J lost 4 bases, with 16 bases between them. The CDR3 has 13 residues. The CDR3 bases are TGTGCCACAAAAAGGAGGGGTGGAGAGACCCAGTACTTC. Encoded protein: CATKRRGGETQYF. The complete variable domain, with remaining parts taken from reference TRBV2 and TRBJ2-5, reads EPEVTQTPSHQVTQMGQEVILRCVPISNHLYFYWYRQILGQKVEFLVSFYNNEISEKSEIFDDQFSVERPDGSNFTLKIRSTKLEDSAMYFCATKRRGGETQYFGPGTRLLVL.

This clone was picked up a small number of times. The chain joins TRBV7-2 to TRBJ1-2, with 8 bases identical to TRBD1. Germline CDR1 SGHTA, CDR2 FQGNSA. The V segment lost 5 bases and the J segment 4 bases; nucleotides outside the gene matches: 15. The CDR3 has 17 amino acids. The CDR3 region is CASSVGSTGGYLYGYTF. CDR3 nucleotide sequence: TGTGCCAGCAGCGTTGGGTCCACAGGGGGGTACCTCTATGGCTACACCTTC.

V gene TRBV15 combines with J gene TRBJ2-1; 11 nucleotides align to TRBD2. Germline-derived CDR1 and CDR2 are LNHNV and YYDKDF (reference sequence). Trimming removed 5 bases from V and 4 bases from J; junction bases left unmatched: 4. This CDR3 is 15 amino acids long. CDR3 bases: TGTGCCACCAGCGACGGGACTAGCGGTTACAATGAGCAGTTCTTC. As protein: CATSDGTSGYNEQFF. Full variable domain (missing parts from reference TRBV15 and TRBJ2-1): DAMVIQNPRYQVTQFGKPVTLSCSQTLNHNVMYWYQQKSSQAPKLLFHYYDKDFNNEADTPDNFQSRRPNTSFCFLDIRSPGLGDTAMYLCATSDGTSGYNEQFFGPGTRLTVL.

CDR3 DNA: TGTGCCAGCAGTGAACCGGGGACCCATTACGAGCAGTACTTC. This encodes CASSEPGTHYEQYF. The chain couples TRBV25-1 to TRBJ2-7; D could derive from TRBD1 or TRBD2 (5 bases each). The germline CDR1 and CDR2 sequences are MGHDK and SYGVNS. V lost 2 bases and J lost 4, with 12 bases in between. CDR3 size: 14 residues.

The chain has TRBV4-1 and TRBJ2-1; D gene uncertain. V was trimmed by 1 base and J by 7 bases, leaving 5 bases between them. Looked up from germline, CDR1 is MGHRA and CDR2 is YSYEKL. The CDR3 is 12 amino acids. The chain's CDR3 is CASSQVGNEQFF. CDR3 DNA sequence: TGCGCCAGCAGCCAAGTGGGTAATGAGCAGTTCTTC.

The genes are TRBV30 and TRBJ2-3, with TRBD2 identical over 10 bases. This CDR3 is built from 15 residues. Germline V gene lookup returns CDR1 GTSNPN and CDR2 SVGIG (reference sequence). The junction had 6 bases not matched to a gene; V was cut back by 1 base and J by 5 bases. The CDR3 is CAWSGLAGPGDTQYF. The CDR3 DNA sequence: TGTGCCTGGAGTGGACTAGCGGGCCCTGGAGATACGCAGTATTTT.

The V call is TRBV7-8, the J call TRBJ2-1, with 9 bases identical to TRBD2. The germline V gene has CDR1 SGHVS and CDR2 FQNEAQ. Trimming took 2 bases from V and 6 from J; bases not matched to a gene: 14. This CDR3 region has 18 residues. The CDR3 reads CASSLYRAGGGNVNEQFF. CDR3 nucleotide sequence: TGTGCCAGCAGCTTATACCGAGCGGGGGGTGGGAACGTCAATGAGCAGTTCTTC.

V is TRBV6-5 and J is TRBJ1-3; 9 positions agree with TRBD1. Germline lookup yields CDR1 MNHEY and CDR2 SVGAGI. V gave up 7 bases and J gave up 4 bases; unmatched junction bases: 5. The CDR3 is made up of 14 amino acids. The CDR3 DNA reads as TGTGCCAGCAAGGGGGACAGGGCCGGAAACACCATATATTTT. Amino acids: CASKGDRAGNTIYF.

This chain uses TRBV7-9 with TRBJ2-1, with 8 bases identical to TRBD2. From germline, CDR1 is SEHNR and CDR2 FQNEAQ (reference sequence). V was pared by 5 bases and J by 5 bases, with 14 bases of the junction left unmatched. CDR3 length equals 17 residues. The CDR3 DNA is TGTGCCAGCAGCCCGCGTTCTCACGGGGGGGCCGACAATGAGCAGTTCTTC. Its protein is CASSPRSHGGADNEQFF.

V usage is TRBV30 and J usage is TRBJ2-6; TRBD1 is a possible D gene (5 bases). V was cut by 2 bases and J by 4 bases, with 12 bases left in between. CDR3 length: 15 amino acids. Germline V gene lookup returns CDR1 GTSNPN and CDR2 SVGIG (reference sequence). The CDR3 sequence: CAWSRQGSGANVLTF. DNA for the CDR3: TGTGCCTGGAGTCGCCAGGGTTCCGGGGCCAACGTCCTGACTTTC.

The gene calls are TRBV29-1 and TRBJ2-7; tentative D call: TRBD2 (6 bases). CDR1 is SQVTM, CDR2 ANQGSEA, per germline. The CDR3 is 17 amino acids. V was trimmed by 5 bases and J by 1 base, leaving 24 bases between them. The CDR3 sequence is CSVSKRAGRTVSYEQYF. The CDR3, as DNA: TGCAGCGTTTCAAAAAGGGCAGGGAGGACGGTATCCTACGAGCAGTACTTC.

A few counts support this clone. The chain recombines TRBV25-1 with TRBJ2-1; 7 bases match TRBD1. Germline CDR1 is MGHDK and CDR2 is SYGVNS. The CDR3 has 14 amino acids. V lost 3 bases, J lost 10 bases, and 9 bases stayed unmatched. The CDR3 DNA follows: TGTGCCAGCAGTGAGTACGGGACAGCCCAGGAGCAGTTCTTC. It yields the protein CASSEYGTAQEQFF.

This clone was seen a few times. V is TRBV14 and J is TRBJ1-1, with D unresolved. Per the germline V gene, CDR1 is SGHDN and CDR2 is FVKESK. The CDR3 loop spans 13 amino acids. Trimming cost V 1 base and J 6 bases, with 9 bases left between them. CDR3 sequence (DNA): TGTGCCAGCAGCCAAGGCGGGAGCGCTGAAGCTTTCTTT. Amino acid sequence: CASSQGGSAEAFF. The full variable domain, its missing parts supplied by reference TRBV14 and TRBJ1-1, is EAGVTQFPSHSVIEKGQTVTLRCDPISGHDNLYWYRRVMGKEIKFLLHFVKESKQDESGMPNNRFLAERTGGTYSTLKVQPAELEDSGVYFCASSQGGSAEAFFGQGTRLTVV.

This clone came up a few times. V and J are TRBV29-1 and TRBJ1-1; D is uncertain. The length of the CDR3 is 12 residues. V was pared by 3 bases and J by 6 bases, with 11 bases between. Germline V lookup: CDR1 SQVTM, CDR2 ANQGSEA. CDR3 sequence reads: CSVDRGFAEAFF. For the CDR3, the DNA is TGCAGCGTTGATAGAGGGTTCGCTGAAGCTTTCTTT.

The chain uses TRBV6-5 and TRBJ2-2; tentatively, D is TRBD1 (6 bases). Germline values: CDR1 MNHEY, CDR2 SVGAGI. The CDR3 contains 14 residues. Trimming pared 5 bases from V and 6 bases from J, leaving 13 bases between. CDR3 in amino acids: CASSRDRSPGELFF. The CDR3 nucleotides are TGTGCCAGCAGTCGAGACAGGAGTCCCGGGGAGCTGTTTTTT.

Note on this clone: Other DNA sequences in the same sample also yield this CDR3. The chain links TRBV30 to TRBJ1-2; the match to TRBD1 covers 10 bases. V shed 3 bases, J shed 7 bases, and the junction held 2 bases outside the gene matches. The CDR3 consists of 12 residues. CDR1 is GTSNPN, CDR2 SVGIG, per germline (reference sequence). The CDR3 sequence: CAWSRDRGGYTF. The CDR3 nucleotides read TGTGCCTGGAGCCGGGACAGGGGTGGCTACACCTTC.

The V and J genes are TRBV15 and TRBJ1-6; D perhaps matches TRBD1 (5 bases). V was pared by 0 bases and J by 12 bases, with 12 bases between. The length of the CDR3 is 14 residues. Germline V lookup: CDR1 LNHNV, CDR2 YYDKDF (reference sequence). The CDR3 DNA follows: TGTGCCACCAGCAGAGATCAATCCGGGGGACCCCTCCACTTT. Protein product: CATSRDQSGGPLHF.

This clone has more than one count but fewer than ten. The V call is TRBV14, the J call TRBJ2-5; D ambiguous. The V gene lost 3 bases and the J gene lost 4 bases, with 3 bases spanning the gap. The length of the CDR3 is 11 residues. Per the germline V gene, CDR1 is SGHDN and CDR2 is FVKESK. Here the CDR3 reads CASSHGETQYF. In DNA form, the CDR3 reads TGTGCCAGCAGCCACGGAGAGACCCAGTACTTC.

This clone was recorded a few times. V and J are TRBV7-9 and TRBJ2-3; 10 bases are shared with TRBD2. The length of the CDR3 is 14 residues. Germline CDR1 reads SEHNR; CDR2 reads FQNEAQ (reference sequence). The V gene end was trimmed by 4 bases and the J gene end by 5 bases; junction bases not matched to a gene: 3. CDR3 bases: TGTGCCAGCAGCTCAGCGGGAGGGGAAGATACGCAGTATTTT. Protein: CASSSAGGEDTQYF.

The chain is built from TRBV7-9 and TRBJ2-7; TRBD1 matches 10 bases. Germline V CDR1 and CDR2: SEHNR, FQNEAQ (reference sequence). The CDR3 runs 15 residues. V gave up 6 bases and J gave up 2 bases; unmatched junction bases: 7. The CDR3 spells CASSADRGPTYEQYF. CDR3 sequence (DNA): TGTGCCAGCAGTGCAGACAGGGGGCCTACCTACGAGCAGTACTTC.

This clone was observed at least ten times. The V call is TRBV7-2, the J call TRBJ2-1; TRBD2 is a possible D gene (5 bases). CDR1 and CDR2 (germline): SGHTA, FQGNSA. The germline V and J ends were trimmed by 6 bases and 0 bases, with 18 bases remaining between them. The CDR3 contains 17 residues. CDR3 DNA sequence: TGTGCCAGCAGAGAACTAAAACAGCGGTTCTCCTACAATGAGCAGTTCTTC. Its translation is CASRELKQRFSYNEQFF.